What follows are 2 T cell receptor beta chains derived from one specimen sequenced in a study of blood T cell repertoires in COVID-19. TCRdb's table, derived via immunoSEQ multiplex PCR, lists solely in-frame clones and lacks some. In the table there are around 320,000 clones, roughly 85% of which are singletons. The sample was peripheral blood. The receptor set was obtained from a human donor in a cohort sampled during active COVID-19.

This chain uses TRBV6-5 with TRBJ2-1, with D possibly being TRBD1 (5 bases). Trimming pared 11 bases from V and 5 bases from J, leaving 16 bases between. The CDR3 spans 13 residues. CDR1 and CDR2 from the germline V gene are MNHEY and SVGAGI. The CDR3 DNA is TGTGCCGGCGGACATTGGTATGACAATGAGCAGTTCTTC. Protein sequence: CAGGHWYDNEQFF.

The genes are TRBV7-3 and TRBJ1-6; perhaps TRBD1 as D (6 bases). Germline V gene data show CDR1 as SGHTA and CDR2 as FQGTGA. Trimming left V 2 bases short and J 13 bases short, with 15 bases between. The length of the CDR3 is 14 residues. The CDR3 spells CASSLGGRGSPLHF. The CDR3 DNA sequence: TGTGCCAGCAGCTTAGGGGGCAGGGGTAGTCCCCTCCACTTT.